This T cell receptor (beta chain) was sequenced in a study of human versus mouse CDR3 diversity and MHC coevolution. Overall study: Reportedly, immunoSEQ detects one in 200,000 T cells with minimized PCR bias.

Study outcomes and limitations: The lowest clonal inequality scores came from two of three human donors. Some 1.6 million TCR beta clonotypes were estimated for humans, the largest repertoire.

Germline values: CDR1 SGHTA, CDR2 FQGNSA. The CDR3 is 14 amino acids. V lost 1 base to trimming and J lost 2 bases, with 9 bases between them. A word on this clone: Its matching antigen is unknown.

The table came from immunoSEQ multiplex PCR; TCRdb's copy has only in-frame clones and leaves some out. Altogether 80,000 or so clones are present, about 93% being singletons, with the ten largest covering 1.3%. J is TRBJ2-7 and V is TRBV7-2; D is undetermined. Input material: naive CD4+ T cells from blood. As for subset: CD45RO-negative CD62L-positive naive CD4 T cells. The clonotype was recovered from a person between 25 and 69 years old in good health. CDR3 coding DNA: TGTGCCAGCAGCTTAGTAGGTGGAGCCTACGAGCAGTACTTC. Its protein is CASSLVGGAYEQYF.